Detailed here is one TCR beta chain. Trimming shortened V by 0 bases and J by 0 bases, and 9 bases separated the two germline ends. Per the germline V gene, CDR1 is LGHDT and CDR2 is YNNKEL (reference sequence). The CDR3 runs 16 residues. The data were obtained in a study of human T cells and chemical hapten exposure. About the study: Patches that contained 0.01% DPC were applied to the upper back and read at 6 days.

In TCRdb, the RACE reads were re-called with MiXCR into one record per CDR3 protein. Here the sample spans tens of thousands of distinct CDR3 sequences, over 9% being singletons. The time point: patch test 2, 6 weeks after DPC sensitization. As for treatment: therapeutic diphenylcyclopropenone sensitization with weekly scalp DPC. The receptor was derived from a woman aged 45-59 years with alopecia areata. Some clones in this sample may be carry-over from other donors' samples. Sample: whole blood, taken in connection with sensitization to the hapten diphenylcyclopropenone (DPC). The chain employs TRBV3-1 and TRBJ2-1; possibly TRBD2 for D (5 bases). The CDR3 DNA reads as TGTGCCAGCAGCCAAGAACCTGGGAGCTCCTACAATGAGCAGTTCTTC. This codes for CASSQEPGSSYNEQFF.